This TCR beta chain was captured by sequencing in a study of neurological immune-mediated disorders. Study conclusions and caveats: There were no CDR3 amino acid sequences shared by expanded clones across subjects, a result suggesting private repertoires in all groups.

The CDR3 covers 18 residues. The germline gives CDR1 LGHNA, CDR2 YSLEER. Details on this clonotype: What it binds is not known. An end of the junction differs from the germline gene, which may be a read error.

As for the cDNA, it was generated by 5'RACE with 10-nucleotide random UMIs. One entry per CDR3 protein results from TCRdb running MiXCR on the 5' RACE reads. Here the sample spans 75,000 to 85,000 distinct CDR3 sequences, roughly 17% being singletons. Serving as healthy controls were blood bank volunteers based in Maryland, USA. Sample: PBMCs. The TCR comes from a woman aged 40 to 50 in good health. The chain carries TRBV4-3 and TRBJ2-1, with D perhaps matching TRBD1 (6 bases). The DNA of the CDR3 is TGCGCCAACAGCCAGCTAACCGCGACAGGTAGCTCCTACAATGAGCAGTTCTTC. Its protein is CANSQLTATGSSYNEQFF.